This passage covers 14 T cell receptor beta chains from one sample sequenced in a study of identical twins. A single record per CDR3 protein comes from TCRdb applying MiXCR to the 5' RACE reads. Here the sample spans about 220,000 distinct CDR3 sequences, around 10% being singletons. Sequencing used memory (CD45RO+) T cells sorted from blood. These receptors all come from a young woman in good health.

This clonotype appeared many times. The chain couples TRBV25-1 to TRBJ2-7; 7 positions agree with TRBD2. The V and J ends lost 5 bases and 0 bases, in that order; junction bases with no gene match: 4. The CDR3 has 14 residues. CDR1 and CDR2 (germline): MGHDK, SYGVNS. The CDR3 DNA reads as TGTGCCAGCAGTCCTAGCGGCATCTCCTACGAGCAGTACTTC. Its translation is CASSPSGISYEQYF.

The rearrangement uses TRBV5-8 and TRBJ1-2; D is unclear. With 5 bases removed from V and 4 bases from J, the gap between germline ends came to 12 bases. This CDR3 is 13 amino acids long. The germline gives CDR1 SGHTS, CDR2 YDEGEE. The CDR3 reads CASRETFIYGYTF. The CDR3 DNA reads TGTGCCAGCAGGGAGACTTTCATCTATGGCTACACCTTC.

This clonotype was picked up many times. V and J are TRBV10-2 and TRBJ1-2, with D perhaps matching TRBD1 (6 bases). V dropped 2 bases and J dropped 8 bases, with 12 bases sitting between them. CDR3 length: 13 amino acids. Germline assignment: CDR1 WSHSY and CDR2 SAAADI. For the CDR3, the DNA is TGCGCCAGCAGTGAGGCGGGGGCCTACGGCTACACCTTC. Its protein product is CASSEAGAYGYTF.

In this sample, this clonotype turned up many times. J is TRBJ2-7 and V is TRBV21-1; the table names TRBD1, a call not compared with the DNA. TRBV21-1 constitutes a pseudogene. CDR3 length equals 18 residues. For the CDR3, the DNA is TGTGCCAGCAGCAAAGCAGACAGGGGACCTACTTTGGACTACGAGCAGTACTTC. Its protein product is CASSKADRGPTLDYEQYF.

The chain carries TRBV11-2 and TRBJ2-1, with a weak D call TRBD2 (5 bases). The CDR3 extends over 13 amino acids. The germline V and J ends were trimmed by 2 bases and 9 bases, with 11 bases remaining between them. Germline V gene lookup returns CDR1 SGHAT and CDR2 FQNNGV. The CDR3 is CASSLRELAEQFF. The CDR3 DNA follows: TGTGCCAGCAGCTTAAGGGAGCTAGCTGAGCAGTTCTTC.

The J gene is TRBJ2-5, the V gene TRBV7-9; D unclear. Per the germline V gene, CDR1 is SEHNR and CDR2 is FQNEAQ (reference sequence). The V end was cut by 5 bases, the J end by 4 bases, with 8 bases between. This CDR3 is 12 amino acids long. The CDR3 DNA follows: TGTGCCAGCAGCGCCATGGGAGAGACCCAGTACTTC. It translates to CASSAMGETQYF.

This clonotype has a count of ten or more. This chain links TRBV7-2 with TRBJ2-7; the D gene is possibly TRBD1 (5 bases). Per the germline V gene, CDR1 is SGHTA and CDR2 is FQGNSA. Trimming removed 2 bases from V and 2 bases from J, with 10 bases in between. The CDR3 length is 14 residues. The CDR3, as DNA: TGTGCCAGCAGCTTACGCGACAGTCCCTACGAGCAGTACTTC. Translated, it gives CASSLRDSPYEQYF.

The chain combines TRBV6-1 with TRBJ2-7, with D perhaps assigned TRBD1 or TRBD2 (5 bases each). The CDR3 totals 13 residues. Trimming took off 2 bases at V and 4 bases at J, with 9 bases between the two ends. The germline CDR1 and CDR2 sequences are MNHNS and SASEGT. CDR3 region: CASSESGRYEQYF. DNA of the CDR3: TGTGCCAGCAGTGAATCGGGGCGTTACGAGCAGTACTTC.

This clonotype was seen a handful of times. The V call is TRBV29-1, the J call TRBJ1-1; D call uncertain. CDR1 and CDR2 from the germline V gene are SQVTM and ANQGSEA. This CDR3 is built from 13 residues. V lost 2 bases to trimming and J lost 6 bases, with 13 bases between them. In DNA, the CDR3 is TGCAGCGTTGAACGCAAGGTAACCCCTGAAGCTTTCTTT. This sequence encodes CSVERKVTPEAFF.

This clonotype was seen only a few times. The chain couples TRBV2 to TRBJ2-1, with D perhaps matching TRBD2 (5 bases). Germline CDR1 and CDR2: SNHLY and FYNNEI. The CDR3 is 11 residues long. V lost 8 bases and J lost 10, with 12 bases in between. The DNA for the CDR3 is TGTGCCAGCGGCGGGCGGACCGAGCAGTTCTTC. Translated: CASGGRTEQFF.

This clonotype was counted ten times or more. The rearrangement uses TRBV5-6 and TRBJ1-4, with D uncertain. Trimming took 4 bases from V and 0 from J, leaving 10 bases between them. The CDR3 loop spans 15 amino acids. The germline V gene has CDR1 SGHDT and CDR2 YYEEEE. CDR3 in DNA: TGTGCCAGCAGCCCGGTGGGTGCAACTAATGAAAAACTGTTTTTT. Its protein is CASSPVGATNEKLFF. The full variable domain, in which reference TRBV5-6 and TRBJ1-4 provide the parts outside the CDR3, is DAGVTQSPTHLIKTRGQQVTLRCSPKSGHDTVSWYQQALGQGPQFIFQYYEEEERQRGNFPDRFSGHQFPNYSSELNVNALLLGDSALYLCASSPVGATNEKLFFGSGTQLSVL.

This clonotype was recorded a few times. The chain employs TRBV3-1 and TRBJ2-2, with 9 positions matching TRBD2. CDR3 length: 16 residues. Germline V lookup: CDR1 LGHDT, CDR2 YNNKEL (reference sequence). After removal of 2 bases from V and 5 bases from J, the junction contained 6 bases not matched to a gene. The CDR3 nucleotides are TGTGCCAGCAGCCAATTTAGCGGGAGCGTTACCGGGGAGCTGTTTTTT. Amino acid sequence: CASSQFSGSVTGELFF.

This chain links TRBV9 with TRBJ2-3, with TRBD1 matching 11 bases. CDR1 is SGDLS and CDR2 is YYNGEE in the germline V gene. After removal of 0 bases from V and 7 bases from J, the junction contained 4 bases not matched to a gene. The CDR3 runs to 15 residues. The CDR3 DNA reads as TGTGCCAGCAGCGTAGCCGGACAGGGGGCGAATACGCAGTATTTT. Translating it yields CASSVAGQGANTQYF. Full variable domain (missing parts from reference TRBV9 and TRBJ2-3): DSGVTQTPKHLITATGQRVTLRCSPRSGDLSVYWYQQSLDQGLQFLIQYYNGEERAKGNILERFSAQQFPDLHSELNLSSLELGDSALYFCASSVAGQGANTQYFGPGTRLTVL.

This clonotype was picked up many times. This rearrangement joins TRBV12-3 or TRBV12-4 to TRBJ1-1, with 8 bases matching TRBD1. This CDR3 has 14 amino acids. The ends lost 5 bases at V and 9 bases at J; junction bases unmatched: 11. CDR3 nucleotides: TGTGCCAGCAGTAAAGGACAGGGTCAGGGGCAAGCTTTCTTT. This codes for CASSKGQGQGQAFF.